Reported below is one TCR beta chain. The entry originates in a study of glioma-infiltrating T cells after dendritic cell vaccination. About the study: Three intradermal dendritic cell vaccine injections were given every two weeks.

Input was approximately 2 ug genomic DNA, or all available if less. Primers: 60 V beta forward and 13 J beta reverse. Here immunoSEQ multiplex PCR was the method, and the copy in TCRdb shows in-frame clones only, minus some. The top ten clones hold approximately 7.9% of a sample with some 70,000 clones, 81% of them seen once. With V trimmed by 5 bases and J by 3 bases, 4 bases remained unmatched. The germline V gene encodes CDR1 SGHVS and CDR2 FQNEAQ. The CDR3 length is 14 residues. This sequence originates from a human donor with glioblastoma. Sequenced material: blood, taken before dendritic cell vaccination. The rearrangement joins TRBV7-8 to TRBJ2-1; 7 bases map to TRBD1. The CDR3 DNA is TGTGCCAGCAGCCGACAGGGAAGCTACAATGAGCAGTTCTTC. Residues: CASSRQGSYNEQFF.